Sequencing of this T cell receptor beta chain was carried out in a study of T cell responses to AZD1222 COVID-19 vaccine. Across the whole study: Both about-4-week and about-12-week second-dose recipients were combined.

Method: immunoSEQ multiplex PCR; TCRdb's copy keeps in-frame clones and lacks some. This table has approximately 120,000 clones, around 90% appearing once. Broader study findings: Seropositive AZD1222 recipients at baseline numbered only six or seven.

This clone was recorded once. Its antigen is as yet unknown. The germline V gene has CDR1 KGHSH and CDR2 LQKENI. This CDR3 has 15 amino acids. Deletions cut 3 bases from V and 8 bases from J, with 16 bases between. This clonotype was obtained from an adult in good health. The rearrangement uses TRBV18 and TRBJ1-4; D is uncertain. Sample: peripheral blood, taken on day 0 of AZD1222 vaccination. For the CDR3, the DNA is TGTGCCAGCTCACCGGTACCGGGATCCGGGGAAAAACTGTTTTTT. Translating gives CASSPVPGSGEKLFF.